The 22 T cell receptor beta chains reported below all come from one sample, sequenced in a study of T and B cells in COVID-19 patients. TRB rearrangements were amplified by multiplex PCR with BIOMED2 TRB-A/B primers. TCRdb called the multiplex PCR reads again in MiXCR, with one record for every CDR3 protein. The sample includes about 4,600 distinct CDR3 sequences, about 20% of them seen just once. TRB was amplified from around 250-500 ng of blood genomic DNA. The sequencing sample was made of blood. The receptor source for this set is a human donor with active COVID-19.

This clonotype was found many times. The chain links TRBV20-1 to TRBJ2-1; 7 bases are a match to TRBD2. CDR3 length: 15 residues. The V and J ends lost 0 bases and 0 bases, in that order; junction bases with no gene match: 2. Germline CDR1 is DFQATT and CDR2 is SNEGSKA (reference sequence). This CDR3 reads CSARDPSGSYNEQFF. CDR3 nucleotide sequence: TGCAGTGCTAGAGATCCTAGCGGCTCCTACAATGAGCAGTTCTTC.

V gene TRBV20-1 combines with J gene TRBJ2-7; TRBD2 matches 7 bases. V lost 0 bases and J lost 2; bases outside the gene matches: 4. CDR1 and CDR2 from the germline V gene are DFQATT and SNEGSKA (reference sequence). The CDR3 covers 14 residues. CDR3: CSARDQRGAYEQYF. The CDR3 DNA follows: TGCAGTGCTAGAGACCAACGGGGGGCCTACGAGCAGTACTTC.

This clonotype is deemed medium-sized. The genes are TRBV6-2 or TRBV6-3 and TRBJ2-2; TRBD1 matches 9 bases. Per the germline V gene, CDR1 is MNHEY and CDR2 is SVGEGT. This CDR3 spans 15 amino acids. The trim removed 2 bases at V and 7 bases at J, leaving 5 bases unmatched. CDR3: CASSYPGQGNGELFF. DNA of the CDR3: TGTGCCAGCAGTTACCCGGGACAGGGTAACGGGGAGCTGTTTTTT.

By proportion, this clonotype is medium-sized. The chain couples TRBV7-9 to TRBJ2-3; TRBD2 is a possible D gene (6 bases). CDR3 size: 14 residues. Germline V CDR1 and CDR2: SEHNR, FQNEAQ (reference sequence). V was pared by 5 bases and J by 4 bases, with 13 bases between. CDR3 sequence (DNA): TGTGCCAGCAGCATTAGCTCGGGGGCAGATACGCAGTATTTT. This encodes CASSISSGADTQYF.

This clonotype is termed medium-sized. The chain links TRBV19 to TRBJ1-2; D gene uncertain. V dropped 0 bases and J dropped 7 bases, with 12 bases sitting between them. CDR1 and CDR2 (germline): LNHDA, SQIVND (reference sequence). The CDR3 has 14 amino acids. CDR3 sequence (DNA): TGTGCCAGTAGTATAGATTTCTCGGCTGGTGGCTACACCTTC. It yields the protein CASSIDFSAGGYTF.

The V and J genes are TRBV29-1 and TRBJ2-3, with 10 positions matching TRBD1. CDR1 and CDR2 from the germline V gene are SQVTM and ANQGSEA. V dropped 7 bases and J dropped 4; count of bases not matched to a gene: 11. This CDR3 is built from 15 residues. The CDR3: CSGERQGARSDTQYF. The CDR3 DNA reads TGCAGCGGGGAACGACAGGGGGCAAGATCAGATACGCAGTATTTT.

The table lists this clonotype with a few counts. The rearrangement joins TRBV20-1 to TRBJ1-4; 7 bases line up with TRBD1. Germline trimming cut 5 bases from V and 4 bases from J; bases unmatched to any gene: 4. Germline CDR1 reads DFQATT; CDR2 reads SNEGSKA (reference sequence). The CDR3 is 13 amino acids. Here the CDR3 DNA reads TGCAGTGCTCGCGGGACAGATAATGAAAAACTGTTTTTT. As protein: CSARGTDNEKLFF.

This clonotype came up many times. The rearrangement uses TRBV12-3 or TRBV12-4 and TRBJ2-7; weak D call: TRBD1 (5 bases). V was shortened by 3 bases and J by 6 bases, with 6 bases between the two germline ends. The CDR3 has 11 residues. The CDR3 DNA reads as TGTGCCAGCAGTTTGGGGCGCGAGCAGTACTTC. Translating gives CASSLGREQYF.

The chain carries TRBV6-1 and TRBJ1-5, with D possibly being TRBD1 (5 bases). The germline CDR1 and CDR2 sequences are MNHNS and SASEGT. The germline V and J ends were trimmed by 4 bases and 1 base, with 11 bases remaining between them. This CDR3 is built from 15 residues. The CDR3 reads CASSGPGLSNQPQHF. CDR3 in DNA: TGTGCCAGCAGTGGGCCGGGGCTAAGCAATCAGCCCCAGCATTTT.

In its sample, this clonotype ranks as medium-sized. The chain carries TRBV6-5 and TRBJ1-1; D might be TRBD1 (5 bases). Per germline, CDR1 MNHEY and CDR2 SVGAGI. Trimming cost V 5 bases and J 1 base, with 11 bases left between them. The CDR3 length is 14 residues. As DNA, the CDR3 is TGTGCCAGCAGTCCCCGGGACGCGAACACTGAAGCTTTCTTT. Protein: CASSPRDANTEAFF.

The chain links TRBV6-5 to TRBJ2-2, with TRBD1 matching over 9 bases. V dropped 7 bases and J dropped 7; count of bases not matched to a gene: 7. CDR1 is MNHEY, CDR2 SVGAGI, per germline. The CDR3 contains 14 residues. In DNA, the CDR3 is TGTGCCAGCAAGATGGGACAGGGAGGCGGGGAGCTGTTTTTT. It is translated as CASKMGQGGGELFF.

This clonotype is termed medium-sized. The genes are TRBV27 and TRBJ2-7; D is possibly TRBD2 (6 bases). CDR3 size: 18 residues. V was clipped by 5 bases and J by 5 bases, with 28 bases between them. Looked up from germline, CDR1 is MNHEY and CDR2 is SMNVEV (reference sequence). CDR3 in DNA: TGTGCCAGCAGTAACGGTATGGGGAGGAGAACCATAAGTCACGAGCAGTACTTC. Translation: CASSNGMGRRTISHEQYF.

The V gene is TRBV18, the J gene TRBJ1-1; no definite D call. This CDR3 has 13 residues. Germline V gene lookup returns CDR1 KGHSH and CDR2 LQKENI. Trimming stripped 4 bases from V and 4 bases from J, with 10 bases between. Written as DNA, the CDR3 is TGTGCCAGCTCACAACAGAAGGTCACTGAAGCTTTCTTT. Translation: CASSQQKVTEAFF.

The table lists this clonotype with a few counts. In DNA form, the CDR3 reads TGCAGTGCTACGCCGTTGCCGGGGACTAGCGCTTACGAGCAGTACTTC. Translated, it gives CSATPLPGTSAYEQYF. The chain joins TRBV20-1 to TRBJ2-7; 10 bases align to TRBD2. The length of the CDR3 is 16 residues. Unmatched junction bases numbered 13, after V lost 4 bases and J lost 4 bases. CDR1 and CDR2 (germline): DFQATT, SNEGSKA (reference sequence).

This clonotype is judged medium-sized (0.01 to 0.1%). CDR3 sequence (DNA): TGTGCCACGGCTCTTTCTGGGGCCAACGTCCTGACTTTC. Protein product: CATALSGANVLTF. The V and J genes are TRBV6-2 or TRBV6-3 and TRBJ2-6; D remains ambiguous. V lost 10 bases and J lost 1, with 8 bases in between. CDR1 is MNHEY, CDR2 SVGEGT, per germline. The length of the CDR3 is 13 residues.

By share, this clonotype ranks as medium-sized. V and J are TRBV6-5 and TRBJ2-1; 8 bases map to TRBD2. Germline V gives CDR1 MNHEY, CDR2 SVGAGI. The CDR3 has 15 amino acids. With V trimmed by 6 bases and J by 8 bases, 12 bases remained unmatched. The CDR3 region is CASRTGGGVFDEQFF. DNA for the CDR3: TGTGCCAGCAGAACGGGGGGGGGGGTGTTCGATGAGCAGTTCTTC.

This clonotype was recorded a few times. The chain employs TRBV20-1 and TRBJ2-7; no clear D gene. The CDR3 has 14 amino acids. CDR1 is DFQATT, CDR2 SNEGSKA, per germline (reference sequence). V dropped 2 bases and J dropped 2 bases, with 13 bases sitting between them. The CDR3 bases are TGCAGTGCTAGATCCGTGACCGACACCTACGAGCAGTACTTC. This sequence encodes CSARSVTDTYEQYF.

In this sample, this clonotype is medium-sized (0.01 to 0.1%). The rearrangement links TRBV12-3 or TRBV12-4 to TRBJ2-3, with TRBD2 matching over 7 bases. V shed 3 bases, J shed 4 bases, and the junction held 7 bases outside the gene matches. This CDR3 has 15 residues. Written as DNA, the CDR3 is TGTGCCAGCAGTTTTACCCTAGCGGACGCAGATACGCAGTATTTT. It translates to CASSFTLADADTQYF.

The V call is TRBV4-2, the J call TRBJ2-1; TRBD1 or TRBD2 may be the D gene (5 bases each). CDR3 length: 15 residues. Germline V lookup: CDR1 LGHNA, CDR2 YNFKEQ. V lost 0 bases and J lost 5, with 11 bases in between. The CDR3 DNA follows: TGTGCCAGCAGCCAAGATTGGGACGTAGACAATGAGCAGTTCTTC. This gives the protein CASSQDWDVDNEQFF.

This clonotype was recorded a few times. This chain connects TRBV5-1 to TRBJ1-2, with 9 bases matching TRBD1. This CDR3 is built from 13 residues. Germline V gene sequence: CDR1 SGHRS, CDR2 YFSETQ. V shed 4 bases and J 6 bases; nucleotides not matched to a gene: 4. CDR3 sequence (DNA): TGCGCCAGCAGCCGAGGACAGGGGAATGGCTACACCTTC. It codes for CASSRGQGNGYTF.

This clonotype was detected many times. The chain combines TRBV6-2 or TRBV6-3 with TRBJ1-5; 9 bases are shared with TRBD1. Germline lookup yields CDR1 MNHEY and CDR2 SVGEGT. This CDR3 contains 14 residues. Trimming removed 6 bases from V and 2 bases from J; junction bases left unmatched: 2. CDR3 coding DNA: TGTGCCAGCAGACGACAGGGGGGCAATCAGCCCCAGCATTTT. Amino acid sequence: CASRRQGGNQPQHF.

By share, this clonotype counts as medium-sized. The rearrangement uses TRBV15 and TRBJ1-6; D is unresolved. Germline V gene sequence: CDR1 LNHNV, CDR2 YYDKDF (reference sequence). The germline V and J ends were trimmed by 0 bases and 7 bases, with 10 bases remaining between them. This CDR3 region has 15 residues. CDR3 sequence: CATSRDGLGNSPLHF. As DNA, the CDR3 is TGTGCCACCAGCAGAGATGGGTTGGGGAATTCACCCCTCCACTTT.